This T cell receptor beta chain was captured in a study of T cell changes during pregnancy in multiple sclerosis. This clone was recorded a few times. V gave up 1 base and J gave up 8 bases; unmatched junction bases: 5. Germline CDR1 SEHNR, CDR2 FQNEAQ (reference sequence). This CDR3 has 15 residues. Profiling relied on immunoSEQ multiplex PCR, and the TCRdb table lists in-frame clones only, not all of them. The sample shows around 110,000 clones, roughly 92% of them seen only once. The V gene is TRBV7-9, the J gene TRBJ1-2; TRBD1 matches at 12 bases. The input for sequencing was peripheral blood, taken in the third trimester of pregnancy. The receptor was isolated from a female donor with multiple sclerosis, enrolled in a pregnancy study. CDR3 bases: TGTGCCAGCAGCTTAGGGGGACAGGGGGCTGAGGGCTACACCTTC. This sequence encodes CASSLGGQGAEGYTF.